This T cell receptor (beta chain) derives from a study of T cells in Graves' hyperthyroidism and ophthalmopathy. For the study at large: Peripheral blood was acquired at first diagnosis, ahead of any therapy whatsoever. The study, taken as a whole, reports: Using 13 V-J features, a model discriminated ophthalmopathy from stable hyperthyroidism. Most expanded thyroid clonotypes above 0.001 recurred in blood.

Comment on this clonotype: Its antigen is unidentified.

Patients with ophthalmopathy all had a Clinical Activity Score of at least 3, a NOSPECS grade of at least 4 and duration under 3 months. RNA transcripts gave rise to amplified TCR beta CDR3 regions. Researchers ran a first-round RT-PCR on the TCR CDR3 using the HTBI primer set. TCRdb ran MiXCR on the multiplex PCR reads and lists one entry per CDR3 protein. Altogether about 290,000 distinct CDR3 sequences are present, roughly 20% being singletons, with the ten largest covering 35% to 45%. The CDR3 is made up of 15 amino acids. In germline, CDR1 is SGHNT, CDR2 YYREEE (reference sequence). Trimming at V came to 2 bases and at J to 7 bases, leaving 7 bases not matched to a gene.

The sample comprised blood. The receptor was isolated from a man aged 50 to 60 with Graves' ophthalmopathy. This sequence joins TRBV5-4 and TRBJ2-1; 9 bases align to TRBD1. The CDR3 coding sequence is TGTGCCAGCAGCTTTACGTGGACAGGGGTGAATGAGCAGTTCTTC. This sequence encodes CASSFTWTGVNEQFF.